The clone carrying this T cell receptor beta chain was recorded many times. The source material, RNA transcripts, was used to amplify TCR beta CDR3 regions. Primed by the HTBI set, a first-round RT-PCR was run on the TCR CDR3. TCRdb passed the multiplex PCR reads through MiXCR, listing each CDR3 protein once. Among some 270,000 distinct CDR3 sequences listed, roughly an eighth were seen once. The sample is drawn from a study of T cells in Graves' hyperthyroidism and ophthalmopathy. J was trimmed by 9 bases and V by 4 bases; bases with no gene match: 9. This CDR3 spans 14 amino acids. In germline, CDR1 is SEHNR, CDR2 FQNEAQ (reference sequence).

The specimen sequenced was blood. The chain recombines TRBV7-9 with TRBJ2-1, with 7 positions matching TRBD2. This receptor was identified in a woman in her thirties or forties with Graves' hyperthyroidism. The CDR3 protein is CASSSLGEGIEQFF. The CDR3 region has the DNA TGTGCCAGCAGCTCCCTGGGGGAGGGCATTGAGCAGTTCTTC.